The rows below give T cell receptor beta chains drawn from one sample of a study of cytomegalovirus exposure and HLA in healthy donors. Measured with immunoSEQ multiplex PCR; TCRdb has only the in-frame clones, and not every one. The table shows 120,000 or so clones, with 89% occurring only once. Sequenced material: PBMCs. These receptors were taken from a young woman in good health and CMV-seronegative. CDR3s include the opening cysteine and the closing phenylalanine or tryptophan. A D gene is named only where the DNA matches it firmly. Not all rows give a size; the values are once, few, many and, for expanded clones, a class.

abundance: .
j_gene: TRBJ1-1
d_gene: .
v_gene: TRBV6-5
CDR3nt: TGTGCCAGCAGTACGGGGGGGAGTCACACTGAAGCTTTCTTT
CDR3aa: CASSTGGSHTEAFF

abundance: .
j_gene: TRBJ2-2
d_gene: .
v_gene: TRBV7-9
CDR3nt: TGTGCCAGCGGAGGTTTTGGAGCGGTCGACACCGGGGAGCTGTTTTTT
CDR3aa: CASGGFGAVDTGELFF

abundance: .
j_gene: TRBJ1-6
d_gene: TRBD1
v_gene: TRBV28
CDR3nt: TGTGCCAGCAGTCTCCCCGACAGGGTCACGTCACCCCTCCACTTT
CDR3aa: CASSLPDRVTSPLHF

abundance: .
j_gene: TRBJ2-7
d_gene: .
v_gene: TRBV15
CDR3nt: TGTGCCACCAGCAGAGCCCCTAATGAGCAGTACTTC
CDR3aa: CATSRAPNEQYF

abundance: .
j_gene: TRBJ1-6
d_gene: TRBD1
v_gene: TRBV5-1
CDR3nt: TGCGCCAGCAGCTGGGGACCGGGACAGGGGGCGGGTTCACCCCTCCACTTT
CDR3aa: CASSWGPGQGAGSPLHF

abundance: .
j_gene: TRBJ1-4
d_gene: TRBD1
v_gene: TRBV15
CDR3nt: TGTGCCACCAGCAGATCCGGGACAGGGGATGAAAAACTGTTTTTT
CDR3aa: CATSRSGTGDEKLFF

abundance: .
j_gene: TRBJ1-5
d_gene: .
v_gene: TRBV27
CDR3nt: TGTGCCAGCAGTTTAGAGGGCCCACAGGACAGACAGCCCCAGCATTTT
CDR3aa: CASSLEGPQDRQPQHF

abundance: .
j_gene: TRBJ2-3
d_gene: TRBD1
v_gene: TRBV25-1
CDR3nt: TGTGCCAGCAGTGAACATACGACAGGGGAGTCAGATACGCAGTATTTT
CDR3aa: CASSEHTTGESDTQYF

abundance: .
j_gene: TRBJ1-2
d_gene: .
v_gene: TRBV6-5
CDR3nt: TGTGCCAGCAGTGGAGGGGCCCGCAGGGGCTACACCTTC
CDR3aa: CASSGGARRGYTF

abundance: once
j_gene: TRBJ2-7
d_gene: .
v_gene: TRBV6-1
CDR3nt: TGTGCCAGCAGTCCGTCTGCCTATCTGAACTACGAGCAGTACTTC
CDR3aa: CASSPSAYLNYEQYF

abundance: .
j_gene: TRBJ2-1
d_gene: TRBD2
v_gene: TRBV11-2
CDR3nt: TGTGCCAGCAGCCTCCGGACTAGCGGCAATGAGCAGTTCTTC
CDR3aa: CASSLRTSGNEQFF

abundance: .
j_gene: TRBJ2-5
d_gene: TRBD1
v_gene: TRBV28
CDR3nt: TGTGCCAGCAGCCCAGGGACAGCAGCTTACCAAGAGACCCAGTACTTC
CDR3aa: CASSPGTAAYQETQYF

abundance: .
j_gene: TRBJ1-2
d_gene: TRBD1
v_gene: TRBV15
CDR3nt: TGTGCCACCAGCAGAGATTTGGGACAGGTCGGGAACTATGGCTACACCTTC
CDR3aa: CATSRDLGQVGNYGYTF

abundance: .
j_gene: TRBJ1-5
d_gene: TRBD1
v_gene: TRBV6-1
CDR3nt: TGTGCCAGCAGTGATGGGGGACAGGTGCAGCCCCAGCATTTT
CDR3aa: CASSDGGQVQPQHF

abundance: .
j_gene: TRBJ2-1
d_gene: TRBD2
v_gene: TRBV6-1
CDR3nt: TGTGCCAGCAGGGGACTAGCGGGGGCTCATGAGCAGTTCTTC
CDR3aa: CASRGLAGAHEQFF

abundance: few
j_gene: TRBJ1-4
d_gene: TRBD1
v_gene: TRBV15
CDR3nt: TGTGCCACCAGCAGAGGACAGGGAAATGAAAAACTGTTTTTT
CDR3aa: CATSRGQGNEKLFF

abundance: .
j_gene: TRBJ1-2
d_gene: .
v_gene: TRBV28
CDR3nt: TGTGCCAGCAGTCTAGACTTGTCGGATGGCTACACCTTC
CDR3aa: CASSLDLSDGYTF

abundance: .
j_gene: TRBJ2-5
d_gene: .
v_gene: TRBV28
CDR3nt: TGTGCCAGCAGTTTATGGAGGACAGCTCACAAGACCCAGTACTTC
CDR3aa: CASSLWRTAHKTQYF

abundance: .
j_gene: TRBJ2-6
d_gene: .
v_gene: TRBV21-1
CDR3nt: .
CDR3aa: CASSKFGQGIGANVLTF

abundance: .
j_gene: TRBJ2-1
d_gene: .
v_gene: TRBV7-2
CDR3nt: TGTGCCAGCAGCTTAGTAGCGGCGCAGTTCTTC
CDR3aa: CASSLVAAQFF

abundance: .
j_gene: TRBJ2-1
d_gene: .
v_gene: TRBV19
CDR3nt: TGTGCCAGTAGTGCAGGGGACAATGAGCAGTTCTTC
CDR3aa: CASSAGDNEQFF

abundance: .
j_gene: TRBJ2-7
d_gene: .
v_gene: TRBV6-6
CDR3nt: TGTGCCAGCAGTTCTCTACAGGACGGCTACTACGAGCAGTACTTC
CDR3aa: CASSSLQDGYYEQYF

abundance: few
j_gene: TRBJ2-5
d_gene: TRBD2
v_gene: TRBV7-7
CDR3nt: TGTGCCAGCAGCGGCGGACTAGCGAAAGAAGAGACCCAGTACTTC
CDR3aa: CASSGGLAKEETQYF

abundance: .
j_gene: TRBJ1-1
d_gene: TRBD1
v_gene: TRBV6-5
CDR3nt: TGTGCCTCCCGGCCCGGGACAGCGAACACTGAAGCTTTCTTT
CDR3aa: CASRPGTANTEAFF

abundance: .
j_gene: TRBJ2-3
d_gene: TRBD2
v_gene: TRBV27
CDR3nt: TGTGCCAGTCCAAAAGCCGGGACTACTCGCCATACGCAGTATTTT
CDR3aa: CASPKAGTTRHTQYF

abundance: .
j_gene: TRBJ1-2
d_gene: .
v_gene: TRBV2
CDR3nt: TGTGCCAGCAGTACTAACAGGGTCTATGGCTACACCTTC
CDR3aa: CASSTNRVYGYTF

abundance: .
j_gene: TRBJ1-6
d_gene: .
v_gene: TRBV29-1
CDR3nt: TGCAGCGTTTTGTCTGGACAGATCGGGTCACCCCTCCACTTT
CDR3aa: CSVLSGQIGSPLHF

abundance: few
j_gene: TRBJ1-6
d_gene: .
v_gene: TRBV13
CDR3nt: TGTGCCAGCAGCGGCCAGGGTAGGGTGGGATCACCCCTCCACTTT
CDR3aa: CASSGQGRVGSPLHF

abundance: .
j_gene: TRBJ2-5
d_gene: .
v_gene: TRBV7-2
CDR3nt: TGTGCCAGCAGCTTGAATGGAGACTCCCCGGACTTC
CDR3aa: CASSLNGDSPDF

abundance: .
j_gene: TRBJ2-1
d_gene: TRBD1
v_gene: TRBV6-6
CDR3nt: TGTGCCAGCAGCGACCGGGACAGGGGATTGCGTGAGCAGTTCTTC
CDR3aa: CASSDRDRGLREQFF

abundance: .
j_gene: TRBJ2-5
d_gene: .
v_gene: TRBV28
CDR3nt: TGTGCCACGCAGGACAGAACTCAAGAGACCCAGTACTTC
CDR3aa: CATQDRTQETQYF

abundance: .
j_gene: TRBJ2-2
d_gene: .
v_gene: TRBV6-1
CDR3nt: TGTGCCAGCAGGGACAGTTCCAACGGGGAGCTGTTTTTT
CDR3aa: CASRDSSNGELFF

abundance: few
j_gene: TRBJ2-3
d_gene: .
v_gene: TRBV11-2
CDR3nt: TGTGCCAGCAGGACGATCAGGGGTGACACAGATACGCAGTATTTT
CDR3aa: CASRTIRGDTDTQYF

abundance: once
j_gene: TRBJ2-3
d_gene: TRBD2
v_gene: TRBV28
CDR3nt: TGTGCCAGCAGTTTCTCAGCGGGAGTTGCAGATACGCAGTATTTT
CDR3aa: CASSFSAGVADTQYF

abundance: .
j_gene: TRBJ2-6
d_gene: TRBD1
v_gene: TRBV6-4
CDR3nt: TGTGCCAGCAGTGACGGGACAGGGGGCTCTGGGGCCAACGTCCTGACTTTC
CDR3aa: CASSDGTGGSGANVLTF

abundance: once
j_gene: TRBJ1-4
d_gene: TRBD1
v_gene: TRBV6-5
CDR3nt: TGTGCCAGCAGTCCAAGGACAGGGGAAGATGAAAAACTGTTTTTT
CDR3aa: CASSPRTGEDEKLFF

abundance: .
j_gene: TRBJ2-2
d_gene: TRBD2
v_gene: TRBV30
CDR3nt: TGTGCCTACACCGTAACTAGCGGGGACACCGGGGAGCTGTTTTTT
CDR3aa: CAYTVTSGDTGELFF

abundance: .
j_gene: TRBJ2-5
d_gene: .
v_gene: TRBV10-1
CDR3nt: TGCGCCAGCAGTGAGGGCGGCGTCCCAGAGACCCAGTACTTC
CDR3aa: CASSEGGVPETQYF

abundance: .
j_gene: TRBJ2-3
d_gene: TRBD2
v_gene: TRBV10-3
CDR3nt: TGTGCCATCAGCATTAGCGGGAGATACACAGATACGCAGTATTTT
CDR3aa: CAISISGRYTDTQYF

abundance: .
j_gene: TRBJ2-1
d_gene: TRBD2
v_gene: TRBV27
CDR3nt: TGTGCCAGCAGCCCGGGACTAGCGGGACCCACTGAGGGGTCCTACAATGAGCAGTTCTTC
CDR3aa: CASSPGLAGPTEGSYNEQFF

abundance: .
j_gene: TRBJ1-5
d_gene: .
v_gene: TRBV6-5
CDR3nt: TGTGCCAGCAGGATTAGTGGGGGACTCAATCAGCCCCAGCATTTT
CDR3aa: CASRISGGLNQPQHF

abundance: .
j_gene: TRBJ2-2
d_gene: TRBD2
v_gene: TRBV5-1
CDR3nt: TGCGCCAGCACGGCTAGCGGGAGTGGCGGGGAGCTGTTTTTT
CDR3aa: CASTASGSGGELFF